The present entry profiles one T cell receptor beta chain with its context. Trimming removed 3 bases from V and 4 bases from J, with 17 bases in between. The CDR3 spans 16 residues. Per germline, CDR1 KGHDR and CDR2 SFDVKD. The data are from a study of blood T cell repertoires in COVID-19. In the study overall: Sites in the United States, Italy and Spain provided acute and convalescent COVID-19 samples. T cells, B-cell-depleted T cells, or PBMCs provided the cDNA or gDNA that served as material.

Per the original data handling: Reference gene primer amplification in the assay estimated nucleated cell counts. Profiled with immunoSEQ multiplex PCR; TCRdb holds only in-frame clones, not every one. The DNA was the basis for D and trimming; V, J and clone size are from that table. This table has approximately 150,000 clones, approximately 92% appearing once. The genes are TRBV24-1 and TRBJ1-1; D is uncertain. Sequencing input: peripheral blood. The TCR sequence derives from a woman in her sixties or seventies with active COVID-19. CDR3 region: CATSDRRRRSGTEAFF. In DNA form, the CDR3 reads TGTGCCACCAGTGATCGTAGGAGAAGGTCGGGCACTGAAGCTTTCTTT.